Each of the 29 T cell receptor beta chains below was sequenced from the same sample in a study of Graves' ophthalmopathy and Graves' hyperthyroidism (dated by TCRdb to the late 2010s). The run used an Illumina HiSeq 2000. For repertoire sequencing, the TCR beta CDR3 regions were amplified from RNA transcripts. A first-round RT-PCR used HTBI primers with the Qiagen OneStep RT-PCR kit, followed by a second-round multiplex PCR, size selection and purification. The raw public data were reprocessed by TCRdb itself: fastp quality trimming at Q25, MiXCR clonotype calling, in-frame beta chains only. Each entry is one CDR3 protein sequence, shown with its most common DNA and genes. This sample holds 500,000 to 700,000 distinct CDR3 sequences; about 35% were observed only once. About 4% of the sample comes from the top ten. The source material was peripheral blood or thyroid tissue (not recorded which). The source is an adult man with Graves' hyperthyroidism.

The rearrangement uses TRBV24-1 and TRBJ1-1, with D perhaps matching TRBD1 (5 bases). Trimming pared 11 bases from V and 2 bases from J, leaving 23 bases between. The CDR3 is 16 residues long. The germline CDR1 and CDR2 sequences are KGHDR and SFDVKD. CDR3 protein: CASTPDTGRLNTEAFF. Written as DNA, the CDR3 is TGTGCCAGCACCCCGGACACGGGCCGGCTTAACACTGAAGCTTTCTTT.

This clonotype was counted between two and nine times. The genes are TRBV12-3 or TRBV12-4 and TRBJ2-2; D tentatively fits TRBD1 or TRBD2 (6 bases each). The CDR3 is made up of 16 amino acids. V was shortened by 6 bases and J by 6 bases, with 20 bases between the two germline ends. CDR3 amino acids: CASRYLAPGAPGELFF. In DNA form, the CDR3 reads TGTGCCAGCAGATATCTAGCGCCGGGGGCGCCCGGGGAGCTGTTTTTT.

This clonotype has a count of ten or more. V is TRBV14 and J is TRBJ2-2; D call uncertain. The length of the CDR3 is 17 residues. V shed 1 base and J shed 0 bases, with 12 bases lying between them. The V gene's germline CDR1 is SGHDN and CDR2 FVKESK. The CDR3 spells CASSQVGDPANTGELFF. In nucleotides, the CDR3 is TGTGCCAGCAGCCAAGTTGGAGACCCTGCGAACACCGGGGAGCTGTTTTTT.

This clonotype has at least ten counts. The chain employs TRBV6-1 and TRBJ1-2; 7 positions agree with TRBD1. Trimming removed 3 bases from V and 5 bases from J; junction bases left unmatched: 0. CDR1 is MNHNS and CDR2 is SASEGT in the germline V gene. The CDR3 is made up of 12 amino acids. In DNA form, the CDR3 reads TGTGCCAGCAGTGAGACAGGGTATGGCTACACCTTC. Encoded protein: CASSETGYGYTF.

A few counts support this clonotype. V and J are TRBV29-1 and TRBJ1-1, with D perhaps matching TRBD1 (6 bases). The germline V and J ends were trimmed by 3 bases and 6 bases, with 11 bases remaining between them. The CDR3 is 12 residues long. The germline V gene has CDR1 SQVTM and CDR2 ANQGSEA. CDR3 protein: CSVELGAPEAFF. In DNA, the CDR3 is TGCAGCGTTGAGTTGGGGGCCCCTGAAGCTTTCTTT.

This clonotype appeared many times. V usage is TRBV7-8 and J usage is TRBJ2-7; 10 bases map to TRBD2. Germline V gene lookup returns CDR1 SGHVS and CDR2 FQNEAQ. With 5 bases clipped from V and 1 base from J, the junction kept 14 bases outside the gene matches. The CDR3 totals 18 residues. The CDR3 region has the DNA TGTGCCAGCAGCAAAAGACCGGGACTAGCGTCCCTATCCTACGAGCAGTACTTC. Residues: CASSKRPGLASLSYEQYF. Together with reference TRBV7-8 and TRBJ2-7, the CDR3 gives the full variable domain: GAGVSQSPRYKVAKRGQDVALRCDPISGHVSLFWYQQALGQGPEFLTYFQNEAQLDKSGLPSDRFFAERPEGSVSTLKIQRTQQEDSAVYLCASSKRPGLASLSYEQYFGPGTRLTVT.

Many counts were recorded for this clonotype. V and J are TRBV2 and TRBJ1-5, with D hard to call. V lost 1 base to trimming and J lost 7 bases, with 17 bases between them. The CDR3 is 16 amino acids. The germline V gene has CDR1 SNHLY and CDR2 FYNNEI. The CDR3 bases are TGTGCCAGCAGTGAAGGGGGTCGGCGGGTACGGCAGCCCCAGCATTTT. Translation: CASSEGGRRVRQPQHF.

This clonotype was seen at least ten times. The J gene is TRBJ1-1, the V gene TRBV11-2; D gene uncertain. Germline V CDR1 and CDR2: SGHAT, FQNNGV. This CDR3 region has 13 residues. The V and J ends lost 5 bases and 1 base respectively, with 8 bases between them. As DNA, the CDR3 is TGTGCCAGCAGCCATAAGGGGAACACTGAAGCTTTCTTT. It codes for CASSHKGNTEAFF. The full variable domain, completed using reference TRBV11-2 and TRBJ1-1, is EAGVAQSPRYKIIEKRQSVAFWCNPISGHATLYWYQQILGQGPKLLIQFQNNGVVDDSQLPKDRFSAERLKGVDSTLKIQPAKLEDSAVYLCASSHKGNTEAFFGQGTRLTVV.

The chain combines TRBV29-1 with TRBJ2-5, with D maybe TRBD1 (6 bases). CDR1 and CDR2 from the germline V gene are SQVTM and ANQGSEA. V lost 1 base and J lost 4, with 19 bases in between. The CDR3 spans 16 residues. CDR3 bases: TGCAGCGTTGAAGGGCCTGGACAGATCCGGGGAGAGACCCAGTACTTC. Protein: CSVEGPGQIRGETQYF.

DNA of the CDR3: TGTGCCAGCTCCGGGACAGGGAACGACTATGGCTACACCTTC. Translating it yields CASSGTGNDYGYTF. The J gene is TRBJ1-2, the V gene TRBV18; 9 positions match TRBD1. The CDR3 spans 14 residues. Trimming removed 6 bases from V and 3 bases from J; junction bases left unmatched: 5. Germline-derived CDR1 and CDR2 are KGHSH and LQKENI.

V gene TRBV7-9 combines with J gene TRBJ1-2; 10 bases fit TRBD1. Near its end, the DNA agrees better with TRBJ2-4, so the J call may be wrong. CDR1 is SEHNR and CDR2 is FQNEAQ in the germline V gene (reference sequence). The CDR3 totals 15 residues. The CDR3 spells CASSNRQGALDIQYF. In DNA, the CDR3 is TGTGCCAGCAGCAATCGACAGGGGGCTCTTGACATTCAGTACTTC.

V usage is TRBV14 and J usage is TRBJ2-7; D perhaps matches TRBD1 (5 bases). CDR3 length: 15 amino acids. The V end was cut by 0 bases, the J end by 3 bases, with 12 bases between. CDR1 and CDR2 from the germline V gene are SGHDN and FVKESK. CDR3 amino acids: CASSQDWGVNYEQYF. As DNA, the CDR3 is TGTGCCAGCAGCCAAGATTGGGGCGTCAACTACGAGCAGTACTTC.

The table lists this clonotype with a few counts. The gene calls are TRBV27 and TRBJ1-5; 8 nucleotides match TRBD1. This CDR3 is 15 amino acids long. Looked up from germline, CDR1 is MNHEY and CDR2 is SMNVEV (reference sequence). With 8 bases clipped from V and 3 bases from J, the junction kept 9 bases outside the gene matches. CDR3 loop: CASGTRTGYNQPQHF. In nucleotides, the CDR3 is TGTGCCAGCGGCACCCGGACAGGGTACAATCAGCCCCAGCATTTT.

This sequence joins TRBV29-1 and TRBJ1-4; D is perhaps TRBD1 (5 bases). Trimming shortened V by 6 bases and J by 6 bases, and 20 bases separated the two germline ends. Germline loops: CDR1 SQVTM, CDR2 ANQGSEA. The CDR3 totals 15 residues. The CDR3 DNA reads TGCAGCGTGAAGGCTAGCGGGACCAGGGATGAAAAACTGTTTTTT. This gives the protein CSVKASGTRDEKLFF.

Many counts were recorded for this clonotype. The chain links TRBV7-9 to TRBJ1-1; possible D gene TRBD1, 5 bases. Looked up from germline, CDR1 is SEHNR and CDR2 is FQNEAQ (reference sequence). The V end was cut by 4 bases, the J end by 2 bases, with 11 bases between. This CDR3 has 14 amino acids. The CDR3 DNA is TGTGCCAGCAGCTCCAGGACAAGAAACACTGAAGCTTTCTTT. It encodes CASSSRTRNTEAFF. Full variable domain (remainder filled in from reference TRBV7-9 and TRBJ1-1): DTGVSQNPRHKITKRGQNVTFRCDPISEHNRLYWYRQTLGQGPEFLTYFQNEAQLEKSRLLSDRFSAERPKGSFSTLEIQRTEQGDSAMYLCASSSRTRNTEAFFGQGTRLTVV.

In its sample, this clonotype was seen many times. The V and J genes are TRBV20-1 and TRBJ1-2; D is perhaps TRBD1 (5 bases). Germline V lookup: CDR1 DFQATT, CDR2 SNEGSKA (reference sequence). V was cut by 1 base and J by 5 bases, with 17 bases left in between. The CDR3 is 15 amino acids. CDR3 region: CSARAGVGDRYGYTF. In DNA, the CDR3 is TGCAGTGCTAGAGCTGGAGTGGGGGATCGGTATGGCTACACCTTC.

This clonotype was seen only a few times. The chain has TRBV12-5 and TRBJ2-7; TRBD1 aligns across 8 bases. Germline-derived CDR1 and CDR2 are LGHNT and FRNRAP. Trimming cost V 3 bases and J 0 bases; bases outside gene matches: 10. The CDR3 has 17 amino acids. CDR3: CASGFTPGGKISYEQYF. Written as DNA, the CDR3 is TGTGCTAGTGGTTTTACCCCAGGGGGCAAGATCTCCTACGAGCAGTACTTC.

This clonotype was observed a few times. The CDR3 nucleotides read TGTGCCAGCAGCCCGACCGGGGAGACCCAGTACTTC. It yields the protein CASSPTGETQYF. The rearrangement links TRBV5-5 to TRBJ2-5; D gene ambiguous. Trimming left V 4 bases short and J 5 bases short, with 9 bases between. The CDR3 extends over 12 amino acids. Looked up from germline, CDR1 is SGHKS and CDR2 is YYEKEE (reference sequence).

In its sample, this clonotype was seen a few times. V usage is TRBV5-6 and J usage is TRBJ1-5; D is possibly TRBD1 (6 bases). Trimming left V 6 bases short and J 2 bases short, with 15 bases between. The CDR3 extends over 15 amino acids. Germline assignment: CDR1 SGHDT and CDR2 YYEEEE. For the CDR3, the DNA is TGTGCCAGCAACTCGGGGGCGCAGGGCAATCAGCCCCAGCATTTT. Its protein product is CASNSGAQGNQPQHF.

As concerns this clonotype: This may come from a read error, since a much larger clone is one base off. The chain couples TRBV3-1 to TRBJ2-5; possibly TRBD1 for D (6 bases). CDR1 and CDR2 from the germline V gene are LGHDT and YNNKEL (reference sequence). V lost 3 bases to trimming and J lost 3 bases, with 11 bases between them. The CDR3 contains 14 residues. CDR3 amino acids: CASSQMNREETQYF. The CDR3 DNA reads TGTGCCAGCAGCCAGATGAACAGGGAAGAGACCCAGTACTTC.

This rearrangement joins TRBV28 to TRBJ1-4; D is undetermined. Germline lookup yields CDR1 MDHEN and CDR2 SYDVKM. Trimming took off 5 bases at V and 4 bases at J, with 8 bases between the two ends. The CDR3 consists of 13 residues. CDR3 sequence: CASSPLINEKLFF. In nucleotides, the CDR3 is TGTGCCAGCAGTCCCCTCATTAATGAAAAACTGTTTTTT.

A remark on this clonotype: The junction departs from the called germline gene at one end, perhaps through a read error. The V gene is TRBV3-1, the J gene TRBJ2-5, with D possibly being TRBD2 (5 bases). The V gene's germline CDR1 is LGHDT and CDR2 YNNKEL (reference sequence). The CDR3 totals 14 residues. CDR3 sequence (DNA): TGTGCCAGCAGCCAAGGTGGGCGTGGGGAGACCCAGTGCTTC. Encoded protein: CASSQGGRGETQCF.

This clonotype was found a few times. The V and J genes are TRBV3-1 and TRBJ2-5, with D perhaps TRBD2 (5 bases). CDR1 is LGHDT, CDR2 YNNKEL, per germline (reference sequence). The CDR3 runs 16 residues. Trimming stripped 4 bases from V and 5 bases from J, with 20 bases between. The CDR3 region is CASSPPGLTEKETQYF. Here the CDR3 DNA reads TGTGCCAGCAGCCCCCCGGGGTTAACAGAGAAGGAGACCCAGTACTTC.

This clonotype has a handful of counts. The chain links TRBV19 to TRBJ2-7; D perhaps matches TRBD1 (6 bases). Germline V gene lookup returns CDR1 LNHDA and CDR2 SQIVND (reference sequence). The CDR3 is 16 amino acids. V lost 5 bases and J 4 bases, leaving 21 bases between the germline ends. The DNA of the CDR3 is TGTGCCAGTAGTTCCGGGGCAGGGGTATATGGGTACGAGCAGTACTTC. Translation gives CASSSGAGVYGYEQYF.

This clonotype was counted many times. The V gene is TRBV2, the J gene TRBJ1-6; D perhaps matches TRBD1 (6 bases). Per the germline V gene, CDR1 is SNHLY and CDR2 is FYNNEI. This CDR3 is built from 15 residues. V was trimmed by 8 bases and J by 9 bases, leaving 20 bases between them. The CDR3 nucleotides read TGTGCCAGCTCAGGGACAATGGGAATTGCTTCACCCCTCCACTTT. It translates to CASSGTMGIASPLHF.

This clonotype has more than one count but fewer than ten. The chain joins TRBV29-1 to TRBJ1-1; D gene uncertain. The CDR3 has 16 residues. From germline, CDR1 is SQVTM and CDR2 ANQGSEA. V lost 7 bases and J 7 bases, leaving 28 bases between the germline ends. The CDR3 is CSASPRRLIFGHEAFF. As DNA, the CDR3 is TGCAGCGCTAGCCCTCGCCGGCTGATTTTTGGCCATGAAGCTTTCTTT.

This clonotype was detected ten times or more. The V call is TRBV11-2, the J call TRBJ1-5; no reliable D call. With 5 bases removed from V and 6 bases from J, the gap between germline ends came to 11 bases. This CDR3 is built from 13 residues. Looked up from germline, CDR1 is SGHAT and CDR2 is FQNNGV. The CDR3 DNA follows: TGTGCCAGCAGCCCCAGGACGGGTCAGCCCCAGCATTTT. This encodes CASSPRTGQPQHF.

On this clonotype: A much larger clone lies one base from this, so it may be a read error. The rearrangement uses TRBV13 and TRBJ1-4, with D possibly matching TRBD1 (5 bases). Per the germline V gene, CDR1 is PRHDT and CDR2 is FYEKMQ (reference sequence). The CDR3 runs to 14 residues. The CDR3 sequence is CASSLGREGEKLLF. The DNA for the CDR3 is TGCGCCAGCAGCTTGGGCAGGGAAGGAGAAAAACTGCTTTTT.

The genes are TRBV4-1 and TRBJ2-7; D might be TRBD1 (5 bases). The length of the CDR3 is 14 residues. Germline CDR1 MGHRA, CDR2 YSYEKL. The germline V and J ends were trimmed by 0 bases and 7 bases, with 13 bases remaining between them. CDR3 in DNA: TGCGCCAGCAGCCAAGATACAGGTGGCTGGGAGCAGTACTTC. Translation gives CASSQDTGGWEQYF.